This T cell receptor (beta chain) came from a study of spatial heterogeneity in lung cancer. Sample time point: sample taken at primary tumor resection. Tumor, nontumor lung or frozen PBMC supplied whole RNA, sequenced without sorting. The cohort: under 80 early-stage, untreated non-small cell lung cancer patients. CDR3 length: 13 amino acids. Per the germline V gene, CDR1 is LGHDT and CDR2 is YNNKEL (reference sequence). The V end was cut by 4 bases, the J end by 4 bases, with 11 bases between. Carried by each TCR cDNA molecule was a unique molecular identifier. TCRdb analysed the 5' RACE reads with MiXCR anew, one entry per CDR3 protein. The profile covers about 42,000 distinct CDR3 sequences, with 6% to 7% appearing a single time and roughly two fifths taken by the ten largest.

The V and J genes are TRBV3-1 and TRBJ2-7; D may be TRBD1 or TRBD2 (6 bases each). Here the sequenced sample was PBMCs, taken at surgery. This TCR was sampled from a female donor with early-stage non-small cell lung cancer. Here the CDR3 reads CASSPRGGYEQYF. CDR3 nucleotide sequence: TGTGCCAGCAGCCCCCGAGGGGGGTACGAGCAGTACTTC.